This T cell receptor (beta chain) appears in the sequencing data of a study of OX40 agonist ivuxolimab in advanced cancers. Study-wide background: A diagnosis of hepatocellular carcinoma, melanoma, renal cell or head and neck cancer was present in dose-escalation patients. Study-level results: There were also nonresponders showing low normalized T-cell clonal expansion. Among the lowest peripheral clonal expansion occurred in 0.1-3.0 mg/kg partial responders. CD4+ and CD8+ blood T cells expanded clonally by week 6 at 0.1 to 3.0 mg/kg.

Method: immunoSEQ multiplex PCR; TCRdb's copy keeps in-frame clones and lacks some. The data show about 110,000 clones, with less than 95% seen just once and roughly 0.61% held by the top ten. A note on this clone: The target antigen is unknown.

The CDR3 contains 14 residues. V was pared by 2 bases and J by 1 base, with 9 bases between. Germline-derived CDR1 and CDR2 are SNHLY and FYNNEI. The sequence was obtained from an adult with an advanced solid tumor such as melanoma, head and neck, liver or kidney cancer. This specimen was CD4+ or CD8+ T cells sorted from blood, taken in a trial of the OX40 agonist ivuxolimab. The chain couples TRBV2 to TRBJ2-7; no clear D gene. CDR3 in DNA: TGTGCCAGCAGTGAACGGGTGACGTCCTACGAGCAGTACTTC. Encoded protein: CASSERVTSYEQYF.